This record looks at one T cell receptor beta chain sequence and its context. No antigen is known for it. Per-base qualities were not stored, and no clone one base away is much larger. Taken with the paper, the label for treatment or condition translates to: randomized to nivolumab then ipilimumab (arm A) or the reverse (arm B). No trial patient had received prior DNA-damaging chemotherapy. Live CD3+CD8+ cells negative for CD19 and CD56 were sorted from thawed PBMCs on a FACS Aria II flow cytometer. The samples were obtained from melanoma patients enrolled in CheckMate 064, an open-label, randomized phase II trial testing sequential checkpoint blockade. Peripheral blood mononuclear cells were collected by leukapheresis, purified using Ficoll-Paque, and frozen in human serum containing roughly 10% DMSO. Immediately after sorting, the purity of sorted blood CD3+CD8+ cells was verified to be >98%, after which DNA was extracted.

These data are taken from a study of sequential checkpoint blockade in melanoma (dated by TCRdb to the late 2010s). General notes on the study: Patients were assigned by 1:1 randomization to either first-line nivolumab followed by ipilimumab (arm A) or ipilimumab followed by nivolumab (arm B). Maintenance nivolumab came after both trial sequences.

The immunoSEQ Assay was used to immunosequence TCRbeta CDR3 regions from genomic DNA. Before high-throughput sequencing, genomic DNA was amplified using bias-controlled multiplex PCR. The study's processing was this. To quantify the absolute abundance of each unique TCRbeta CDR3 region, the sequences were collapsed and filtered. Clonality, defined as 1 minus Pielou's evenness, was calculated using productive rearrangements only. Clones with significantly greater frequencies in on-treatment versus baseline samples were identified using a previously published method. The clones in this table, taken by TCRdb from immuneACCESS, are in-frame only. Not every clone is retained; where verified, under half of the shortfall comes from an unresolved V gene, and the cause of the rest is unknown. The V and J calls and the clone size are those of that table, but D and trimming were determined from the DNA. The sample records fewer than 15,000 clones, approximately 78% of which are singletons. The ten largest clones add up to roughly 29% of the sample.

CDR1 and CDR2, per the germline V gene, are SGDLS and YYNGEE. The junction shows trimming of 7 bases on V and 1 base on J, plus 11 bases between the germline ends. Counted from cysteine to phenylalanine, this CDR3 has 13 amino acids. The sequence is cut down to CDR3 DNA, 39 bases in frame from base 1. Findings and caveats that apply to the study as a whole: Validation of the response-prediction model combining TCR metrics and mutation burden is needed in larger, independent patient cohorts.

Sequences were derived from CD8+ T cells sorted from blood (inferred from file names), sampled from a patient given nivolumab and ipilimumab in sequence. The chain is made from TRBV9 and TRBJ1-1; the best D guess is TRBD1, with 5 bases matching. The source of this sequence is a human donor with melanoma. In nucleotides, the sequence is TGTGCCAGCTGGGGCGGGGGGAACACTGAAGCTTTCTTT. It is translated as CASWGGGNTEAFF. Beyond the CDR3, the reference TRBV9 and TRBJ1-1 genes provide the residues; the full variable domain reads: DSGVTQTPKHLITATGQRVTLRCSPRSGDLSVYWYQQSLDQGLQFLIQYYNGEERAKGNILERFSAQQFPDLHSELNLSSLELGDSALYFCASWGGGNTEAFFGQGTRLTVV.